One and the same sample provided the 13 T cell receptor beta chains below, sequenced in a study of cytomegalovirus exposure and HLA in healthy donors. Primers included in the PCR were 60 Vbeta and 13 Jbeta primers. Method: immunoSEQ multiplex PCR; TCRdb's copy keeps in-frame clones and lacks some. Of roughly 100,000 clones listed, approximately 77% were seen once; the top ten hold approximately 5%. Sequencing input: PBMCs. All receptors derive from a woman between 40 and 55 years old in good health and CMV-seronegative.

This clone was counted a single time. The chain joins TRBV5-1 to TRBJ2-5, with D perhaps matching TRBD1 (5 bases). There are 14 residues in the CDR3. Germline V gene sequence: CDR1 SGHRS, CDR2 YFSETQ. V was shortened by 0 bases and J by 2 bases, with 8 bases between the two germline ends. This CDR3 is CASSLGQGQETQYF. The CDR3 DNA sequence: TGCGCCAGCAGCTTGGGGCAGGGACAAGAGACCCAGTACTTC.

This rearrangement joins TRBV27 to TRBJ2-2; 9 positions agree with TRBD1. The CDR3 runs to 16 residues. Germline CDR1 and CDR2: MNHEY and SMNVEV (reference sequence). The trim removed 6 bases at V and 5 bases at J, leaving 10 bases unmatched. Written as DNA, the CDR3 is TGTGCCAGCAGACCACTTAGGACAGGGGAAACCGGGGAGCTGTTTTTT. As protein: CASRPLRTGETGELFF.

The chain joins TRBV21-1 to TRBJ2-1; the listed D gene, TRBD1, was not tested against the DNA. TRBV21-1 is reported as a pseudogene. CDR3 length equals 12 residues. DNA of the CDR3: TGTGCCAGCAGCGCAGACACGGATGAGCAGTTCTTC. It yields the protein CASSADTDEQFF.

With respect to this clone: Other DNA sequences in the sample encode the same CDR3. This chain uses TRBV9 with TRBJ1-1; 7 bases map to TRBD1. Germline CDR1 is SGDLS and CDR2 is YYNGEE. The CDR3 loop spans 14 amino acids. The V gene end was trimmed by 2 bases and the J gene end by 0 bases; junction bases not matched to a gene: 1. The chain's CDR3 is CASSVGTVNTEAFF. The CDR3 bases are TGTGCCAGCAGCGTGGGGACAGTGAACACTGAAGCTTTCTTT.

The rearrangement joins TRBV4-2 to TRBJ2-3; 13 bases line up with TRBD2. The V segment lost 4 bases and the J segment 9 bases; nucleotides outside the gene matches: 7. CDR1 and CDR2 (germline): LGHNA, YNFKEQ. This CDR3 region has 15 residues. This CDR3 reads CASSLTSGGETTQYF. For the CDR3, the DNA is TGTGCCAGCAGCCTTACTAGCGGGGGGGAAACGACGCAGTATTTT.

The chain joins TRBV5-1 to TRBJ1-2; 8 bases map to TRBD1. Germline assignment: CDR1 SGHRS and CDR2 YFSETQ. The junction had 12 bases not matched to a gene; V was cut back by 4 bases and J by 7 bases. The CDR3 covers 15 residues. CDR3 in amino acids: CASSARTGRSPGYTF. Written as DNA, the CDR3 is TGCGCCAGCAGCGCCAGGACAGGGAGATCTCCTGGCTACACCTTC.

The chain has TRBV6-1 and TRBJ2-7; no reliable D call. Germline lookup yields CDR1 MNHNS and CDR2 SASEGT. The CDR3 consists of 13 residues. The V end lost 8 bases, the J end lost 2 bases, and 13 bases lay between the germline ends. The CDR3 sequence is CASSRMIAYEQYF. The CDR3 coding sequence is TGTGCCAGCTCTAGGATGATTGCCTACGAGCAGTACTTC.

The CDR3 DNA reads TGTGCCAGCAGGTCTCTTACCTACAATGAGCAGTTCTTC. Translated, it gives CASRSLTYNEQFF. The rearrangement joins TRBV6-5 to TRBJ2-1; D gene unclear. Germline values: CDR1 MNHEY, CDR2 SVGAGI. The CDR3 length is 13 residues. The ends were cut back, 6 bases at V and 2 bases at J, with 8 bases in the middle.

This clone was recorded only once. The rearrangement links TRBV6-1 to TRBJ2-7, with TRBD1 as a possible D gene (6 bases). The CDR3 sequence is 12 residues long. V dropped 8 bases and J dropped 5 bases, with 13 bases sitting between them. Germline V gene data show CDR1 as MNHNS and CDR2 as SASEGT. The CDR3 sequence: CASARGFHEQYF. The CDR3 coding sequence is TGTGCCAGCGCCAGGGGCTTCCACGAGCAGTACTTC.

The chain has TRBV19 and TRBJ1-5, with D perhaps matching TRBD1 (6 bases). There are 15 residues in the CDR3. Germline loops: CDR1 LNHDA, CDR2 SQIVND (reference sequence). The V gene lost 2 bases and the J gene lost 6 bases, with 14 bases spanning the gap. CDR3 nucleotide sequence: TGTGCCAGTAGTATAAACAGGGATGGGGCTCAGCCCCAGCATTTT. Translation gives CASSINRDGAQPQHF.

The V and J genes are TRBV27 and TRBJ2-7; the match to TRBD1 covers 9 bases. Per the germline V gene, CDR1 is MNHEY and CDR2 is SMNVEV (reference sequence). The J segment lost 5 bases and the V segment lost 2 bases, leaving 7 bases of the junction unmatched. The CDR3 length is 15 residues. In DNA, the CDR3 is TGTGCCAGCAGTTTACCCGGGACAGGGAACGACGAGCAGTACTTC. This sequence encodes CASSLPGTGNDEQYF.

CDR3 in DNA: TGCAGCGTTGGGACAGCTCAACGCTGGGGCTACACCTTC. This gives the protein CSVGTAQRWGYTF. This chain joins TRBV29-1 and TRBJ1-2, with a weak D call TRBD1 (6 bases). From germline, CDR1 is SQVTM and CDR2 ANQGSEA. The CDR3 totals 13 residues. V was shortened by 4 bases and J by 8 bases, with 17 bases between the two germline ends.

The genes are TRBV29-1 and TRBJ1-3; D unresolved. This CDR3 region has 12 residues. CDR1 and CDR2 (germline): SQVTM, ANQGSEA. Trimming pared 1 base from V and 6 bases from J, leaving 7 bases between. In DNA, the CDR3 is TGCAGCGTTGAAGTATGGGCAAACACCATATATTTT. Encoded protein: CSVEVWANTIYF.